The clone carrying this T cell receptor (beta chain) occurred a few times. Profiling relied on immunoSEQ multiplex PCR, and the TCRdb table lists in-frame clones only, not all of them. The sample includes around 190,000 clones, 81% of them seen just once. This CDR3 is 14 amino acids long. Germline CDR1 SQVTM, CDR2 ANQGSEA. The V end was cut by 5 bases, the J end by 3 bases, with 16 bases between. The data belong to a study of blood T cell repertoires in COVID-19. On the study more broadly: Italy, Spain and the United States were the sources of the convalescent and acute COVID-19 samples.

Participants' own reports of clinical history determined their cohort assignment. The source is a man aged 40-49 years who had recovered from COVID-19. The rearrangement links TRBV29-1 to TRBJ1-1; possible D gene TRBD1, 5 bases. Sequencing input: PBMCs or T cells enriched from blood (not recorded which). The DNA for the CDR3 is TGCAGCGTTCTTAAGGGGCTCGTCGACACTGAAGCTTTCTTT. Encoded protein: CSVLKGLVDTEAFF.